The 22 T cell receptor beta chains listed next were all sequenced from one sample in a study of blood T cell repertoires in COVID-19. Assay used: immunoSEQ multiplex PCR; TCRdb lists only in-frame clones, some missing. The table lists about 300,000 clones, roughly nine tenths of them singletons, with 2.5% to 3% in the top ten. Sequences were obtained from PBMCs or T cells enriched from blood (not recorded which). The receptors stem from a woman in her 50s who had been exposed to COVID-19.

The rearrangement uses TRBV7-9 and TRBJ2-1, with 12 bases fitting TRBD2. With 5 bases clipped from V and 4 bases from J, the junction kept 6 bases outside the gene matches. The germline CDR1 and CDR2 sequences are SEHNR and FQNEAQ (reference sequence). This CDR3 has 16 residues. CDR3 nucleotide sequence: TGTGCCAGCAGCGCTAGCGGGGGGGGTAGATACAATGAGCAGTTCTTC. Translation gives CASSASGGGRYNEQFF.

The table lists this clone with a count of one. This chain joins TRBV29-1 and TRBJ2-7; 11 bases agree with TRBD1. CDR1 is SQVTM, CDR2 ANQGSEA, per germline. The CDR3 has 15 residues. J gave up 5 bases and V 3 bases, and 9 bases lay outside the gene matches. The CDR3 spells CSVDGNGDRGDEQYF. Written as DNA, the CDR3 is TGCAGCGTTGACGGGAACGGGGACAGGGGGGACGAGCAGTACTTC.

This clone was counted a single time. CDR3 sequence: CASRGAKNTEAFF. Written as DNA, the CDR3 is TGTGCCAGTAGAGGGGCCAAGAACACTGAAGCTTTCTTT. This rearrangement joins TRBV19 to TRBJ1-1; D may be TRBD1 (5 bases). This CDR3 has 13 residues. The V and J ends lost 6 bases and 1 base respectively, with 9 bases between them. Per germline, CDR1 LNHDA and CDR2 SQIVND (reference sequence). Complete variable domain (other parts from reference TRBV19 and TRBJ1-1): DGGITQSPKYLFRKEGQNVTLSCEQNLNHDAMYWYRQDPGQGLRLIYYSQIVNDFQKGDIAEGYSVSREKKESFPLTVTSAQKNPTAFYLCASRGAKNTEAFFGQGTRLTVV.

This clone was seen a few times. The V and J genes are TRBV6-1 and TRBJ2-7; TRBD2 matches at 13 bases. Trimming removed 0 bases from V and 2 bases from J; junction bases left unmatched: 4. Germline lookup yields CDR1 MNHNS and CDR2 SASEGT. The CDR3 is 17 residues long. DNA for the CDR3: TGTGCCAGCAGTGAAGCGGTAACTAGCGGGGGGGCCTACGAGCAGTACTTC. Amino acid sequence: CASSEAVTSGGAYEQYF.

This sequence joins TRBV7-8 and TRBJ1-5; TRBD1 might be the D (5 bases). Looked up from germline, CDR1 is SGHVS and CDR2 is FQNEAQ. This CDR3 is 18 amino acids long. V was trimmed by 0 bases and J by 0 bases, leaving 15 bases between them. The CDR3 sequence: CASSLAFVDSYSNQPQHF. CDR3 sequence (DNA): TGTGCCAGCAGCTTAGCGTTCGTCGACAGCTATAGCAATCAGCCCCAGCATTTT.

This chain links TRBV4-2 with TRBJ1-5, with D perhaps TRBD1 (6 bases). The V and J ends lost 6 bases and 7 bases respectively, with 19 bases between them. CDR1 is LGHNA, CDR2 YNFKEQ, per germline. This CDR3 is 15 amino acids long. CDR3 region: CASSQGQGVPQPQHF. DNA for the CDR3: TGTGCCAGCAGTCAGGGGCAGGGAGTCCCCCAGCCCCAGCATTTT.

The genes are TRBV3-1 (or the pseudogene TRBV3-2) and TRBJ1-1; 10 positions agree with TRBD1. This CDR3 has 14 residues. From germline, CDR1 is LGHDT and CDR2 YNNKEL (reference sequence). With 0 bases clipped from V and 7 bases from J, the junction kept 2 bases outside the gene matches. The CDR3 nucleotides read TGTGCCAGCAGCCAAGATTGGACAGGGGGTGAAGCTTTCTTT. Translating it yields CASSQDWTGGEAFF.

This chain links TRBV15 with TRBJ1-2; 8 positions match TRBD1. In germline, CDR1 is LNHNV, CDR2 YYDKDF (reference sequence). The CDR3 runs to 17 residues. Trimming removed 0 bases from V and 4 bases from J; junction bases left unmatched: 10. As DNA, the CDR3 is TGTGCCACCAGCAGAGATCTGACAGGGGTATACTTCTATGGCTACACCTTC. Its protein is CATSRDLTGVYFYGYTF.

This chain uses TRBV7-6 with TRBJ1-6; TRBD1 matches 8 bases. The ends lost 6 bases at V and 5 bases at J; junction bases unmatched: 12. Germline lookup yields CDR1 SGHVS and CDR2 FNYEAQ. CDR3 size: 17 residues. The CDR3 DNA follows: TGTGCCAGCAGACCTTATCCAGGGGGCTCTGATAATTCACCCCTCCACTTT. It codes for CASRPYPGGSDNSPLHF. Full variable domain (remainder filled in from reference TRBV7-6 and TRBJ1-6): GAGVSQSPRYKVTKRGQDVALRCDPISGHVSLYWYRQALGQGPEFLTYFNYEAQQDKSGLPNDRFSAERPEGSISTLTIQRTEQRDSAMYRCASRPYPGGSDNSPLHFGNGTRLTVT.

The genes are TRBV3-1 (or the pseudogene TRBV3-2) and TRBJ1-3; the D is unclear. Germline CDR1 is LGHDT and CDR2 is YNNKEL (reference sequence). V shed 0 bases and J shed 3 bases, with 9 bases lying between them. The CDR3 covers 15 residues. CDR3 nucleotides: TGTGCCAGCAGCCAAGAGGGCGTGCTTGGAAACACCATATATTTT. Protein sequence: CASSQEGVLGNTIYF.

This sequence joins TRBV4-1 and TRBJ2-1, with 11 bases that match TRBD2. CDR1 is MGHRA, CDR2 YSYEKL, per germline. CDR3 size: 15 residues. Trimming cost V 3 bases and J 5 bases; bases outside gene matches: 3. CDR3 sequence reads: CASSQGLADDNEQFF. Written as DNA, the CDR3 is TGCGCCAGCAGCCAGGGACTAGCGGACGACAATGAGCAGTTCTTC.

The V and J genes are TRBV29-1 and TRBJ2-2; D is unresolved. The CDR3 contains 12 residues. Germline V gene data show CDR1 as SQVTM and CDR2 as ANQGSEA. Trimming removed 4 bases from V and 3 bases from J, with 6 bases in between. The CDR3 protein is CSVVRDTGELFF. The DNA of the CDR3 is TGCAGCGTTGTCCGGGACACCGGGGAGCTGTTTTTT.

The table lists this clone with a count of one. This chain uses TRBV7-2 with TRBJ2-5; TRBD2 matches 8 bases. The germline V gene encodes CDR1 SGHTA and CDR2 FQGNSA. Trimming at V came to 3 bases and at J to 5 bases, leaving 8 bases not matched to a gene. This CDR3 contains 15 residues. The CDR3 DNA follows: TGTGCCAGCAGCTTTACCGGGGGGGCCAGTGAGACCCAGTACTTC. Protein sequence: CASSFTGGASETQYF.

The chain has TRBV19 and TRBJ1-5, with 7 positions matching TRBD1. J lost 0 bases, V lost 1 base, and 0 bases had no gene match. The CDR3 runs 15 residues. Germline CDR1 is LNHDA and CDR2 is SQIVND (reference sequence). CDR3 residues: CASSIGQGSNQPQHF. The DNA for the CDR3 is TGTGCCAGTAGTATAGGACAGGGTAGCAATCAGCCCCAGCATTTT. Full variable domain (remainder filled in from reference TRBV19 and TRBJ1-5): DGGITQSPKYLFRKEGQNVTLSCEQNLNHDAMYWYRQDPGQGLRLIYYSQIVNDFQKGDIAEGYSVSREKKESFPLTVTSAQKNPTAFYLCASSIGQGSNQPQHFGDGTRLSIL.

This chain links TRBV4-1 with TRBJ1-2; the match to TRBD1 covers 7 bases. The CDR3 is 15 amino acids. Germline CDR1 reads MGHRA; CDR2 reads YSYEKL. Trimming at V came to 1 base and at J to 4 bases, leaving 6 bases not matched to a gene. The CDR3 nucleotides are TGCGCCAGCAGCCAAGTCAGGGGGTCCGGCTATGGCTACACCTTC. This sequence encodes CASSQVRGSGYGYTF.

The chain joins TRBV7-9 to TRBJ2-2; a weak D match, TRBD1 (6 bases). CDR1 SEHNR and CDR2 FQNEAQ come from the germline V gene (reference sequence). Trimming removed 5 bases from V and 4 bases from J, with 17 bases in between. The CDR3 length is 16 residues. The DNA for the CDR3 is TGTGCCAGCAGCACTACGAACACAGGGATCACCGGGGAGCTGTTTTTT. Translation: CASSTTNTGITGELFF.

The chain employs TRBV3-1 (or the pseudogene TRBV3-2) and TRBJ2-5; 7 bases align to TRBD2. Losses at the gene ends were 5 bases for V and 4 bases for J; bases not matched to a gene: 4. Germline V gene lookup returns CDR1 LGHDT and CDR2 YNNKEL (reference sequence). CDR3 length: 13 amino acids. The DNA of the CDR3 is TGTGCCAGCAGCGGACTAGTAGGAGAGACCCAGTACTTC. Protein sequence: CASSGLVGETQYF.

This clone was counted a single time. The J gene is TRBJ2-7, the V gene TRBV7-2; D is possibly TRBD1 (8 bases). V was pared by 5 bases and J by 5 bases, with 19 bases between. This CDR3 region has 15 residues. Germline CDR1 SGHTA, CDR2 FQGNSA. The CDR3 region is CASSLNRGGMDEQYF. The CDR3 DNA is TGTGCCAGCAGCCTTAACAGGGGGGGAATGGACGAGCAGTACTTC.

This clone showed up just once. The rearrangement links TRBV7-8 to TRBJ2-2; a weak D match, TRBD1 (6 bases). Germline values: CDR1 SGHVS, CDR2 FQNEAQ. V was trimmed by 4 bases and J by 4 bases, leaving 16 bases between them. The CDR3 runs 16 residues. CDR3: CASSSASGAVTGELFF. The CDR3 DNA reads as TGTGCCAGCAGCTCAGCGTCAGGGGCTGTCACCGGGGAGCTGTTTTTT.

This chain connects TRBV28 to TRBJ1-2; 12 nucleotides align to TRBD1. The J segment lost 2 bases and the V segment lost 3 bases, leaving 4 bases of the junction unmatched. There are 16 residues in the CDR3. Germline V gene sequence: CDR1 MDHEN, CDR2 SYDVKM. CDR3 amino acids: CASSFSGTGGNYGYTF. The CDR3 nucleotides read TGTGCCAGCAGTTTCTCCGGGACAGGGGGCAACTATGGCTACACCTTC.

This clone was picked up a small number of times. The chain joins TRBV28 to TRBJ1-5, with 9 bases identical to TRBD1. Germline V gives CDR1 MDHEN, CDR2 SYDVKM. The J segment lost 2 bases and the V segment lost 6 bases, leaving 5 bases of the junction unmatched. The CDR3 runs 15 residues. The DNA of the CDR3 is TGTGCCAGCAGAAAGGACAGGGGAGGCAATCAGCCCCAGCATTTT. Its protein is CASRKDRGGNQPQHF.

This clone was seen just once. Other DNA sequences within the sample encode an identical CDR3. This chain joins TRBV5-1 and TRBJ2-1, with 7 bases lining up with TRBD1. The trim removed 4 bases at V and 0 bases at J, leaving 4 bases unmatched. Germline loops: CDR1 SGHRS, CDR2 YFSETQ. The length of the CDR3 is 15 residues. The CDR3 is CASSTGQSSYNEQFF. The DNA for the CDR3 is TGCGCCAGCAGCACGGGACAGAGCTCCTACAATGAGCAGTTCTTC. Combining the CDR3 with reference TRBV5-1 and TRBJ2-1 gives the whole variable domain KAGVTQTPRYLIKTRGQQVTLSCSPISGHRSVSWYQQTPGQGLQFLFEYFSETQRNKGNFPGRFSGRQFSNSRSEMNVSTLELGDSALYLCASSTGQSSYNEQFFGPGTRLTVL.